The 17 T cell receptor beta chains below come from one sample, sequenced in a study of blood T cell repertoires in COVID-19. This table comes from immunoSEQ multiplex PCR, and its TCRdb copy is limited to in-frame clones, with some not included. This sample has under 50,000 clones, with about 90% found just once. The source material was peripheral blood. Source of these receptors: a man between 65 and 85 years old with active COVID-19.

A few counts support this clone. The chain recombines TRBV4-1 with TRBJ2-1; TRBD1 matches 7 bases. This CDR3 is 16 amino acids long. Per germline, CDR1 MGHRA and CDR2 YSYEKL. Trimming cost V 1 base and J 3 bases; bases outside gene matches: 6. CDR3 bases: TGCGCCAGCAGCCAAGTGGGTAGGGGGCACTACAATGAGCAGTTCTTC. This encodes CASSQVGRGHYNEQFF.

The CDR3 region is CASSLVAGGDEKLFF. The CDR3 DNA follows: TGTGCCAGCAGCTTAGTAGCAGGGGGAGATGAAAAACTGTTTTTT. The chain has TRBV7-2 and TRBJ1-4, with 7 bases identical to TRBD1. Trimming at V came to 1 base and at J to 6 bases, leaving 5 bases not matched to a gene. This CDR3 contains 15 residues. Germline CDR1 and CDR2: SGHTA and FQGNSA.

The chain has TRBV4-3 and TRBJ1-4; D is possibly TRBD1 (5 bases). The CDR3 totals 16 residues. Germline V gene data show CDR1 as LGHNA and CDR2 as YSLEER. Trimming removed 1 base from V and 6 bases from J, with 15 bases in between. Written as DNA, the CDR3 is TGCGCCAGCAGCCAAGGGACCGCGGGACGGGATGAAAAACTGTTTTTT. This codes for CASSQGTAGRDEKLFF.

The V call is TRBV5-8, the J call TRBJ1-2; no clear D. The length of the CDR3 is 15 residues. The V end lost 2 bases, the J end lost 2 bases, and 13 bases lay between the germline ends. In germline, CDR1 is SGHTS, CDR2 YDEGEE. The CDR3 nucleotides read TGTGCCAGCAGCTTCTCAGGATTTAGGAACTATGGCTACACCTTC. Translation: CASSFSGFRNYGYTF.

The CDR3 DNA reads TGTGCCTGGAAGACAGGGGATCTCTATAATTCACCCCTCCACTTT. Its translation: CAWKTGDLYNSPLHF. The rearrangement links TRBV30 to TRBJ1-6, with 8 bases fitting TRBD1. CDR1 is GTSNPN and CDR2 is SVGIG in the germline V gene (reference sequence). The CDR3 spans 15 residues. Unmatched junction bases numbered 5, after V lost 4 bases and J lost 3 bases.

The chain uses TRBV29-1 and TRBJ1-5; the D gene is possibly TRBD1 (5 bases). Germline V gene lookup returns CDR1 SQVTM and CDR2 ANQGSEA. The CDR3 runs 14 residues. Trimming took off 6 bases at V and 2 bases at J, with 14 bases between the two ends. In nucleotides, the CDR3 is TGCAGCGTCGCGGGGGGGAACGGCAATCAGCCCCAGCATTTT. Its protein product is CSVAGGNGNQPQHF.

A few counts support this clone. The CDR3 here is CAISERFIGTGGNYGYTF. The CDR3 bases are TGTGCCATCAGTGAAAGATTTATAGGGACAGGGGGTAACTATGGCTACACCTTC. The gene calls are TRBV10-3 and TRBJ1-2, with 11 bases that match TRBD1. This CDR3 region has 18 residues. Trimming cost V 3 bases and J 1 base; bases outside gene matches: 10. The germline CDR1 and CDR2 sequences are ENHRY and SYGVKD.

This chain uses TRBV7-2 with TRBJ1-1; D possibly corresponds to TRBD1 (6 bases). The CDR3 consists of 16 residues. V lost 5 bases and J lost 2, with 18 bases in between. Germline V lookup: CDR1 SGHTA, CDR2 FQGNSA. The CDR3 nucleotides are TGTGCCAGCAGCCCTAGGGGGGGAGGACTAAACACTGAAGCTTTCTTT. Encoded protein: CASSPRGGGLNTEAFF.

The chain recombines TRBV19 with TRBJ1-5; 9 nucleotides align to TRBD1. The germline gives CDR1 LNHDA, CDR2 SQIVND (reference sequence). V lost 5 bases, J lost 7 bases, and 6 bases stayed unmatched. The CDR3 length is 14 residues. CDR3: CASSAQGAGQPQHF. The CDR3 coding sequence is TGTGCCAGTAGTGCACAGGGGGCAGGGCAGCCCCAGCATTTT.

This sequence joins TRBV5-1 and TRBJ1-4; tentatively, D is TRBD1 (6 bases). In germline, CDR1 is SGHRS, CDR2 YFSETQ. Trimming shortened V by 0 bases and J by 8 bases, and 17 bases separated the two germline ends. The CDR3 is 16 residues long. The CDR3 nucleotides are TGCGCCAGCAGCTTGGCCGGTTGGGGGCGCGGAGAAAAACTGTTTTTT. Translating gives CASSLAGWGRGEKLFF.

DNA of the CDR3: TGTGCCAGCAGCTTAGGCAGGGTGGCGACCCAGTACTTC. This encodes CASSLGRVATQYF. The chain employs TRBV11-1 and TRBJ2-5; a weak D match, TRBD1 (5 bases). Between the trimmed V and J ends, which lost 1 base and 7 bases, there was a span of 10 bases. Germline CDR1 is SGHAT and CDR2 is FQDESV (reference sequence). The CDR3 totals 13 residues. The whole variable domain, filled in from reference TRBV11-1 and TRBJ2-5, reads EAEVAQSPRYKITEKSQAVAFWCDPISGHATLYWYRQILGQGPELLVQFQDESVVDDSQLPKDRFSAERLKGVDSTLKIQPAELGDSAMYLCASSLGRVATQYFGPGTRLLVL.

V is TRBV7-2 and J is TRBJ2-1, with TRBD2 as a possible D gene (5 bases). Germline V gives CDR1 SGHTA, CDR2 FQGNSA. Between the trimmed V and J ends, which lost 2 bases and 7 bases, there was a span of 12 bases. The CDR3 loop spans 14 amino acids. The CDR3 coding sequence is TGTGCCAGCAGCTTAAGTGTGACTATAAATGAGCAGTTCTTC. Its translation is CASSLSVTINEQFF.

The chain employs TRBV18 and TRBJ1-4; TRBD1 matches at 7 bases. The V segment lost 6 bases and the J segment 0 bases; nucleotides outside the gene matches: 16. CDR1 and CDR2 (germline): KGHSH, LQKENI. The CDR3 has 19 amino acids. This CDR3 reads CASSQALVRGLATNEKLFF. CDR3 sequence (DNA): TGTGCCAGCTCCCAGGCTCTCGTAAGGGGGCTTGCAACTAATGAAAAACTGTTTTTT.

V and J are TRBV6-1 and TRBJ1-2; the match to TRBD1 covers 9 bases. This CDR3 comprises 17 residues. CDR1 and CDR2 (germline): MNHNS, SASEGT. J lost 8 bases, V lost 4 bases, and 17 bases had no gene match. CDR3 sequence (DNA): TGTGCCAGCAGTGTAGGGGGGGCCGGGACAGGGTATGGAGGCTACACCTTC. Its protein product is CASSVGGAGTGYGGYTF.

In nucleotides, the CDR3 is TGTGCCAGCACCAAGACTAGCGGGGGGATCCATGAGCAGTTCTTC. Translated, it gives CASTKTSGGIHEQFF. This chain joins TRBV14 and TRBJ2-1; TRBD2 matches at 13 bases. J gave up 8 bases and V 7 bases, and 8 bases lay outside the gene matches. This CDR3 contains 15 residues. Germline CDR1 is SGHDN and CDR2 is FVKESK.

This clone was detected once. V usage is TRBV7-2 and J usage is TRBJ2-7; TRBD2 matches at 7 bases. Looked up from germline, CDR1 is SGHTA and CDR2 is FQGNSA. CDR3 length equals 14 residues. The trim removed 4 bases at V and 3 bases at J, leaving 6 bases unmatched. The CDR3 DNA reads as TGTGCCAGCAGCTCCCCCTGGGGGGGCTACGAGCAGTACTTC. It specifies CASSSPWGGYEQYF.

V usage is TRBV30 and J usage is TRBJ2-5; D unresolved. V lost 0 bases, J lost 0 bases, and 14 bases lay in between. The CDR3 is 16 residues long. CDR1 is GTSNPN and CDR2 is SVGIG in the germline V gene (reference sequence). CDR3 in amino acids: CAWSVRSAGYQETQYF. DNA for the CDR3: TGTGCCTGGAGTGTACGTTCGGCAGGCTACCAAGAGACCCAGTACTTC.